The subject of this entry is one T cell receptor beta chain. Antigen: not known. This sample was included in a study of siplizumab effects on memory and regulatory T cells. This table comes from immunoSEQ multiplex PCR, and its TCRdb copy is limited to in-frame clones, with some not included. The data show over 100,000 clones, about 90% seen once. Study conclusions and caveats: It seemed that naive T cells were more diverse than memory cells and were major contributors to the alloresponse. Confirmation was lacking for the suppressive function of proliferating Tregs derived from siplizumab cultures.

Sequencing was carried out using Tregs sorted from blood. The clonotype originates from a human donor in good health.

In DNA form, the CDR3 reads TGTGCCAGCAGCTTGGTACCTAGCGGGGTGAAATCCTCCTACGAGCAGTACTTC. Translated, it gives CASSLVPSGVKSSYEQYF. The chain recombines TRBV5-6 with TRBJ2-7; 9 bases fit TRBD2. The CDR3 runs 18 residues. Germline V CDR1 and CDR2: SGHDT, YYEEEE. J gave up 0 bases and V 0 bases, and 10 bases lay outside the gene matches.